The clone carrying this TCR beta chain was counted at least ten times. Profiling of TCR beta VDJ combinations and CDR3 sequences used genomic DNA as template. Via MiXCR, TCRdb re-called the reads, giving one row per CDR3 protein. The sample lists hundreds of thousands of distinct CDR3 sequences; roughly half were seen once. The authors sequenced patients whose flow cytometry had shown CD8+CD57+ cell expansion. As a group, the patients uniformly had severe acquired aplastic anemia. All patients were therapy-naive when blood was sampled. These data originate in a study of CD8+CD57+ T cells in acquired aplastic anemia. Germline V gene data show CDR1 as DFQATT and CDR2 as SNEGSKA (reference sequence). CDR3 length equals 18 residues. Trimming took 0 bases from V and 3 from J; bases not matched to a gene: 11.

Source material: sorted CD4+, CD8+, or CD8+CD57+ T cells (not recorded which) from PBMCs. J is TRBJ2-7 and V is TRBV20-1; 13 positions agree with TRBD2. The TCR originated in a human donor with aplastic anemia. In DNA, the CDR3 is TGCAGTGCTAGAGATCTTGCGCGGGGACTAGCGGGAATCTACGAGCAGTACTTC. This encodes CSARDLARGLAGIYEQYF.